This TCR beta chain stems from a study of Ad26.COV2.S vaccination and SARS-CoV-2 variants (dated by TCRdb to about 2021). About the full investigation: Donors in the vaccine arm were drawn from COV1001, a multicentre, randomized, double-blind, placebo-controlled phase I-IIa trial testing Ad26.COV2.S in healthy adults. TCRbeta repertoire sequencing was used to assess the specificity and breadth of SARS-CoV-2-reactive T cell receptors after Ad26.COV2.S vaccination. Ad26.COV2.S was administered intramuscularly at a dose of 5x10^10 or 1x10^11 viral particles, either as one shot or as two shots given 56 days apart. Throughout the experiments and outcome assessment, investigators stayed blinded to trial group allocation. The TCR-sequenced set comprised roughly 30 samples: around 20 Ad26.COV2.S vaccine recipients, 5 placebo recipients and 8 SARS-CoV-2 convalescent individuals. Trial participants were randomized into five groups of five, in which low-dose or high-dose Ad26.COV2.S was given once or twice, or placebo was given on both occasions. General study outcomes and caveats: The authors noted that total T cell responses may have been underestimated by the TCR breadth and depth analyses. Spike-specific TCR breadth was higher in Ad26.COV2.S recipients than in placebo recipients (P = 0.0014). The study was not powered for comparison of responses between vaccine doses or regimens. After vaccination, substantial breadth of spike-specific CD8+ and CD4+ T cell responses was reported. Comparable non-spike TCR breadth was observed between vaccine and placebo recipients, consistent with only spike being contained in the vaccine.

As to this clone: Its antigen is currently not known. One base away there is no much larger clone; base qualities are not given.

The intended sense of this specimen's treatment or condition label: roughly 20 received Ad26.COV2.S at low or high dose, single or two shots; roughly five received placebo; per-sample allocation not given. For vaccine and placebo recipients, repertoires were sequenced using samples collected on day 63 after the first injection. Cohort 1b enrolled about two dozen adults aged 18-55 years at a single site in Boston, USA, between 29 July and 7 August 2020. Ad26.COV2.S was a replication-incompetent adenovirus type 26 vector that expressed a prefusion-stabilized SARS-CoV-2 spike protein derived from the original Wuhan strain. CDR1 and CDR2 (MNHEY, SMNVEV) derive from the germline V gene (reference sequence). The CDR3 has 14 amino acids, counting the end cysteine and phenylalanine. Only CDR3 DNA is held: 42 bases, read in frame from base 1. The junction shows trimming of 0 bases on V and 6 bases on J, plus 10 bases between the germline ends.

TCRbeta CDR3 regions were sequenced with the immunoSEQ Assay. After extraction, genomic DNA underwent amplification by bias-controlled multiplex PCR, followed by high-throughput sequencing. The original pipeline was this. Collapsing and filtering of sequences were performed to quantify the absolute abundance of each unique TCRbeta CDR3 region. T cell fraction was estimated by normalization of TCRbeta template counts to usable DNA, with usable DNA being measured through amplification of reference genes present in all nucleated cells. Repertoire TCRs were annotated as SARS-CoV-2-specific when V gene, CDR3 amino acid sequence and J gene were exactly matched to a known reactive TCR set. The reference SARS-CoV-2 TCR set was obtained from MIRA and was filtered for enrichment in COVID-19-positive ImmuneCODE repertoires, whereby public or cross-reactive TCRs were removed. Drawing on the MIRA antigens, annotated TCRs were analysed further at the level of specific ORF or position within ORF. Depth was the summed frequency of annotated unique rearrangements, while breadth was defined as annotated unique rearrangements over total unique productive rearrangements. Two-sided Wilcoxon rank-sum tests were used to compare TCR breadth between groups. TCRdb holds this immuneACCESS table with in-frame rearrangements only. Some clones are missing; in checked studies, unresolved V genes explain under half, and the rest has no known cause. V and J calls and clone size are copied from that table; D and trimming were computed from the DNA. This sample lists approximately 400,000 clones; 83% were detected once. The ten largest clones take up approximately 7% of the sample.

This TCR came from a person between 18 and 60 years old who received the Ad26.COV2.S COVID-19 vaccine or a placebo. This material consisted of peripheral blood, taken in a trial of Ad26.COV2.S vaccine versus placebo. The chain couples TRBV27 to TRBJ2-3; the D gene cannot be named for sure. The CDR3 reads CASSLSGRADTQYF. The nucleotide sequence is TGTGCCAGCAGTTTATCTGGGCGCGCGGATACGCAGTATTTT.